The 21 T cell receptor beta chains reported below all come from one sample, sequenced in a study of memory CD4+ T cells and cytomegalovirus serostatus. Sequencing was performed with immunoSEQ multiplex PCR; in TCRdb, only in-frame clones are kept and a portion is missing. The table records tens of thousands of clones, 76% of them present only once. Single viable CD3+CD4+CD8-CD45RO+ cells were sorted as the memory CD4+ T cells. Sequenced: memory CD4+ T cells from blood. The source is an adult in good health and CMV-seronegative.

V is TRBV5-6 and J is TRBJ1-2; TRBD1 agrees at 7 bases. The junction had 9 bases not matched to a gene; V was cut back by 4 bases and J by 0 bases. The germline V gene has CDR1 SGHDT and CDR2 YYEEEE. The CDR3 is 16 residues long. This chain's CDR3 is CASSPGRGNTNYGYTF. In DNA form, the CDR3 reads TGTGCCAGCAGCCCGGGCAGGGGGAACACTAACTATGGCTACACCTTC.

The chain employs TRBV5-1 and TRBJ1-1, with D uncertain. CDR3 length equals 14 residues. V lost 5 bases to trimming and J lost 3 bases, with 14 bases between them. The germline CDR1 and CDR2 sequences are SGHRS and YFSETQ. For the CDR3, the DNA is TGCGCCAGCAGGGTGTCACAGCGTTACACTGAAGCTTTCTTT. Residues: CASRVSQRYTEAFF.

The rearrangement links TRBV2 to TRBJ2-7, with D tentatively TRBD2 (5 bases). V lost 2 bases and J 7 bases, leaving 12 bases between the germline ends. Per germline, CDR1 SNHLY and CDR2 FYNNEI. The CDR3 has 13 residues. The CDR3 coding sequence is TGTGCCAGCAGTGAACGGTCGGCGGGTGAGCAGTACTTC. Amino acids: CASSERSAGEQYF.

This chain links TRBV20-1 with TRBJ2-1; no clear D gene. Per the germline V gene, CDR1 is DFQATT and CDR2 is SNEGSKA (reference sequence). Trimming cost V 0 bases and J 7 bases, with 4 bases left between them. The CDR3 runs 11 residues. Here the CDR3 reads CSAREQNEQFF. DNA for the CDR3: TGCAGTGCTAGAGAGCAGAATGAGCAGTTCTTC.

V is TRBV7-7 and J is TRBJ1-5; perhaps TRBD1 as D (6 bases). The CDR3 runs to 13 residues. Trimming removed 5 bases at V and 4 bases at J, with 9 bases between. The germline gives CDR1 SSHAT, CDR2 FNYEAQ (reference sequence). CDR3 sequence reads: CASSPGVNQPQHF. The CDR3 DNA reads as TGTGCCAGCAGCCCAGGGGTTAATCAGCCCCAGCATTTT.

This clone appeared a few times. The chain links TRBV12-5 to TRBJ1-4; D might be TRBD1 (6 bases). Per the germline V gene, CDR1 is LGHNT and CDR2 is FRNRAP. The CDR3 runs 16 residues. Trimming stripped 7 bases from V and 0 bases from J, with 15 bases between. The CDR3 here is CASAPPDRATNEKLFF. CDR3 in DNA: TGTGCTAGTGCCCCGCCGGACAGAGCAACTAATGAAAAACTGTTTTTT.

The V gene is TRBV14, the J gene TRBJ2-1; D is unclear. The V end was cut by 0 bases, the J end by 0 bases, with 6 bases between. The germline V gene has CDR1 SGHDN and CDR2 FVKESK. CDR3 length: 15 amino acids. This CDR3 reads CASSQDSSSYNEQFF. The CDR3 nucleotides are TGTGCCAGCAGCCAAGATTCAAGCTCCTACAATGAGCAGTTCTTC.

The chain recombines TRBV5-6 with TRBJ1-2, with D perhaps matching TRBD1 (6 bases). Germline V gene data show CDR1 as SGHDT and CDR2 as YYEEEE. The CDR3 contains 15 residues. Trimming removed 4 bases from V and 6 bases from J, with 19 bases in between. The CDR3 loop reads CASSLRQVGRNGYTF. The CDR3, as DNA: TGTGCCAGCAGCCTTCGACAGGTCGGAAGGAATGGCTACACCTTC. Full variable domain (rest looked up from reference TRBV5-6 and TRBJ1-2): DAGVTQSPTHLIKTRGQQVTLRCSPKSGHDTVSWYQQALGQGPQFIFQYYEEEERQRGNFPDRFSGHQFPNYSSELNVNALLLGDSALYLCASSLRQVGRNGYTFGSGTRLTVV.

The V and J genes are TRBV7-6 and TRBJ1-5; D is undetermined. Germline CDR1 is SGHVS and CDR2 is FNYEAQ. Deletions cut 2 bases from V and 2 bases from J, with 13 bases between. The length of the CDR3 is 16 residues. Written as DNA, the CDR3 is TGTGCCAGCAGCTTATCCTTCGTCGTAGGCAATCAGCCCCAGCATTTT. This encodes CASSLSFVVGNQPQHF. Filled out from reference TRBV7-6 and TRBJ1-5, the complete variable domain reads GAGVSQSPRYKVTKRGQDVALRCDPISGHVSLYWYRQALGQGPEFLTYFNYEAQQDKSGLPNDRFSAERPEGSISTLTIQRTEQRDSAMYRCASSLSFVVGNQPQHFGDGTRLSIL.

The CDR3 DNA follows: TGTGCCAGTAGCGACAGGGGGGGCAATCAGCCCCAGCATTTT. It yields the protein CASSDRGGNQPQHF. V and J are TRBV19 and TRBJ1-5; 9 bases map to TRBD1. The CDR3 totals 14 residues. The V gene's germline CDR1 is LNHDA and CDR2 SQIVND (reference sequence). Losses at the gene ends were 6 bases for V and 2 bases for J; bases not matched to a gene: 2.

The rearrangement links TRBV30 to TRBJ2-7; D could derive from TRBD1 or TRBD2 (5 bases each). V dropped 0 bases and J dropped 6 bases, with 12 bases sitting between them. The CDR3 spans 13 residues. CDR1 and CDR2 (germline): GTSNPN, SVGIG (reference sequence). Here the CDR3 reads CAWSVKGRFEQYF. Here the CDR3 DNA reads TGTGCCTGGAGTGTAAAGGGGAGATTCGAGCAGTACTTC.

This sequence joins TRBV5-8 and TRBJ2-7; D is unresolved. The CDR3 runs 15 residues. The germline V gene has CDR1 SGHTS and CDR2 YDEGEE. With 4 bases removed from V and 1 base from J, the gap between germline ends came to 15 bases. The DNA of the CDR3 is TGTGCCAGCAGCATACAGAGCCACCCTTCCTACGAGCAGTACTTC. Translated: CASSIQSHPSYEQYF.

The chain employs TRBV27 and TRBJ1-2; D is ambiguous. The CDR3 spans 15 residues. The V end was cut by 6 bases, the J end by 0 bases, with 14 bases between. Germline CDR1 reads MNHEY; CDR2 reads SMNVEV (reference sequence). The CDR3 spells CASSKNSPANYGYTF. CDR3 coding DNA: TGTGCCAGCAGCAAGAACTCACCGGCTAACTATGGCTACACCTTC.

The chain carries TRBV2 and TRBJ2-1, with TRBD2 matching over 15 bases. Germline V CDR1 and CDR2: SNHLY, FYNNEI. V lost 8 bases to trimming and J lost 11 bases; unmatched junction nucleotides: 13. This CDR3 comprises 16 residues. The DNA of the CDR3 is TGTGCCAGCCGCCCCCCCTCGGGACTAGCGGGGGGCCAGCAGTTCTTC. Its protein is CASRPPSGLAGGQQFF.

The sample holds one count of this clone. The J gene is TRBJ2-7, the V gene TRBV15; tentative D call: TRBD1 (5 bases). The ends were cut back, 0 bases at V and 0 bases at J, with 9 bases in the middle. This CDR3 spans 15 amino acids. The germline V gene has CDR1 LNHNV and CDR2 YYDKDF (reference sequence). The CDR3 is CATSRDDRPSYEQYF. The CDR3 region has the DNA TGTGCCACCAGCAGAGATGACAGACCCTCCTACGAGCAGTACTTC.

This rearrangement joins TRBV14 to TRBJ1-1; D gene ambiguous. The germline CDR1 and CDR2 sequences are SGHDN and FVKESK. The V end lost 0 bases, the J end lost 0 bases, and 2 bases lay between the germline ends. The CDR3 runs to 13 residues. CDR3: CASSQDLNTEAFF. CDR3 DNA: TGTGCCAGCAGCCAAGATCTGAACACTGAAGCTTTCTTT.

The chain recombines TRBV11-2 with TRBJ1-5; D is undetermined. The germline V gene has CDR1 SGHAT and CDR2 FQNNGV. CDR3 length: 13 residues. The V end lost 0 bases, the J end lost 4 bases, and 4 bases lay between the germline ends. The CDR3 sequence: CASSLDRNQPQHF. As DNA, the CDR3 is TGTGCCAGCAGCTTAGACAGGAATCAGCCCCAGCATTTT.

For the CDR3, the DNA is TGCGCCAGCTATCCTCGGGGTGGAGGTGGAGATACGCAGTATTTT. This translates into CASYPRGGGGDTQYF. The chain uses TRBV5-1 and TRBJ2-3, with TRBD2 as a possible D gene (5 bases). Trimming took off 7 bases at V and 5 bases at J, with 20 bases between the two ends. This CDR3 has 15 amino acids. Germline V gene lookup returns CDR1 SGHRS and CDR2 YFSETQ. Together with reference TRBV5-1 and TRBJ2-3, the CDR3 gives the full variable domain: KAGVTQTPRYLIKTRGQQVTLSCSPISGHRSVSWYQQTPGQGLQFLFEYFSETQRNKGNFPGRFSGRQFSNSRSEMNVSTLELGDSALYLCASYPRGGGGDTQYFGPGTRLTVL.

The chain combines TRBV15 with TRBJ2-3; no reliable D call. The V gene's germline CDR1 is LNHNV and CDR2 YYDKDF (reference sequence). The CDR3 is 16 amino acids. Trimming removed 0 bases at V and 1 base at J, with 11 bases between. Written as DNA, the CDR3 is TGTGCCACCAGCAGAGATTGGGGTTTCGGCACAGATACGCAGTATTTT. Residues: CATSRDWGFGTDTQYF. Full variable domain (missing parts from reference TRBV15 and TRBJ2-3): DAMVIQNPRYQVTQFGKPVTLSCSQTLNHNVMYWYQQKSSQAPKLLFHYYDKDFNNEADTPDNFQSRRPNTSFCFLDIRSPGLGDTAMYLCATSRDWGFGTDTQYFGPGTRLTVL.

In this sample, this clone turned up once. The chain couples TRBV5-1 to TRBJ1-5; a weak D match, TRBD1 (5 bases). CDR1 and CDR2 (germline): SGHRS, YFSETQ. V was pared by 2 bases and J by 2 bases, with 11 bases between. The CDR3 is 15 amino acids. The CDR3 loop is CASSLTGIGNQPQHF. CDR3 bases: TGCGCCAGCAGCTTAACAGGTATTGGCAATCAGCCCCAGCATTTT.

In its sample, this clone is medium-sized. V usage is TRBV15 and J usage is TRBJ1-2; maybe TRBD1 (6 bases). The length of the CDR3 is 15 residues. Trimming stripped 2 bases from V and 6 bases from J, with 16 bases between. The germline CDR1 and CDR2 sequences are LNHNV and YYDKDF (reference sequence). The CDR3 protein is CATSRNRVSSDGYTF. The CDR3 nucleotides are TGTGCCACCAGCAGAAACAGGGTCTCGTCGGATGGCTACACCTTC.